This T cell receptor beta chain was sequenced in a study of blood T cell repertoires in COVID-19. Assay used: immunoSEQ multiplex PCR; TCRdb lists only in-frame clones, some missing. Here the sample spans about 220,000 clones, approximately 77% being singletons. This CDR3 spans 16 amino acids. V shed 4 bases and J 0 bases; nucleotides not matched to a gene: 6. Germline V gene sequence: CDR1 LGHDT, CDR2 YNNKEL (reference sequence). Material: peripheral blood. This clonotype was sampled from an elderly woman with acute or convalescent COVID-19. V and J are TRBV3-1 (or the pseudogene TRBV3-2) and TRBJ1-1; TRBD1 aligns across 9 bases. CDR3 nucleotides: TGTGCCAGCAGCCGGGACAGGGCCTCCGTGAACACTGAAGCTTTCTTT. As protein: CASSRDRASVNTEAFF.